These 18 T cell receptor beta chains originate from one sample sequenced in a study of blood T cell repertoires in COVID-19 (dated by TCRdb to 2020 to 2022). Receptor amplification or capture employed the immunoSEQ multiplex PCR assay. This is the immuneACCESS table as TCRdb keeps it, with only in-frame sequences that have V and J called. A part of the clones is gone; compared with another copy, unresolved V genes explain less than half, and the rest is unexplained. In all, the sample holds fewer than 250,000 clones, and over 75% of those were seen once. The ten largest make up 7% to 7.5% of the sample. The specimen sequenced was PBMCs or T cells enriched from blood (not recorded which). The origin of the receptors is a man aged 25-45 years in a cohort exposed to, infected with or recovered from COVID-19 (not recorded which).

This chain uses TRBV5-1 with TRBJ2-7; TRBD1 matches at 12 bases. V was clipped by 3 bases and J by 4 bases; unmatched bases: 8. The germline gives CDR1 SGHRS, CDR2 YFSETQ. The CDR3 covers 16 residues. CDR3 sequence: CASSSLPGQGAYEQYF. CDR3 bases: TGCGCCAGCAGCTCCCTCCCGGGACAGGGGGCGTACGAGCAGTACTTC.

V gene TRBV28 combines with J gene TRBJ2-1; 11 bases are a match to TRBD2. J gave up 5 bases and V 7 bases, and 7 bases lay outside the gene matches. Germline values: CDR1 MDHEN, CDR2 SYDVKM. This CDR3 has 15 amino acids. The DNA of the CDR3 is TGTGCCAGCACCCAACCGGGACTAGCGGACAATGAGCAGTTCTTC. It encodes CASTQPGLADNEQFF.

This chain links TRBV9 with TRBJ2-3; D is uncertain. The CDR3 contains 15 residues. The ends were cut back, 4 bases at V and 3 bases at J, with 15 bases in the middle. Germline values: CDR1 SGDLS, CDR2 YYNGEE. CDR3 bases: TGTGCCAGCAGCCTTGCGGTAATGAGTACAGATACGCAGTATTTT. Translating it yields CASSLAVMSTDTQYF.

This clone was observed a single time. This chain uses TRBV5-1 with TRBJ1-5; 8 nucleotides match TRBD1. Trimming cost V 9 bases and J 1 base; bases outside gene matches: 9. The CDR3 covers 15 residues. Germline values: CDR1 SGHRS, CDR2 YFSETQ. CDR3 coding DNA: TGCGCCACCCCACTGGACAGGGCCAGCAATCAGCCCCAGCATTTT. Residues: CATPLDRASNQPQHF. Complete variable domain (other parts from reference TRBV5-1 and TRBJ1-5): KAGVTQTPRYLIKTRGQQVTLSCSPISGHRSVSWYQQTPGQGLQFLFEYFSETQRNKGNFPGRFSGRQFSNSRSEMNVSTLELGDSALYLCATPLDRASNQPQHFGDGTRLSIL.

The chain links TRBV7-2 to TRBJ1-2, with 7 positions matching TRBD1. Per the germline V gene, CDR1 is SGHTA and CDR2 is FQGNSA. The length of the CDR3 is 14 residues. Trimming took 1 base from V and 4 from J; bases not matched to a gene: 3. CDR3 coding DNA: TGTGCCAGCAGCTTAGGAGGGACAGCCTATGGCTACACCTTC. Amino acid sequence: CASSLGGTAYGYTF.

V gene TRBV3-1 (or the pseudogene TRBV3-2) combines with J gene TRBJ2-1, with D possibly being TRBD2 (6 bases). The CDR3 runs to 17 residues. From germline, CDR1 is LGHDT and CDR2 YNNKEL (reference sequence). Between the trimmed V and J ends, which lost 0 bases and 6 bases, there was a span of 18 bases. The CDR3 here is CASSQEISGRRGNEQFF. DNA of the CDR3: TGTGCCAGCAGCCAAGAGATCAGCGGGCGGCGGGGCAATGAGCAGTTCTTC.

The rearrangement links TRBV6-5 to TRBJ2-7, with TRBD1 identical over 9 bases. This CDR3 is built from 16 residues. The germline V gene encodes CDR1 MNHEY and CDR2 SVGAGI. The V and J ends lost 2 bases and 5 bases, in that order; junction bases with no gene match: 10. This chain's CDR3 is CASSYAIRDRVHEQYF. CDR3 nucleotide sequence: TGTGCCAGCAGTTACGCGATCCGGGACAGGGTCCACGAGCAGTACTTC.

The chain joins TRBV11-3 to TRBJ1-1, with D hard to call. The CDR3 totals 13 residues. Germline CDR1 SGHNT, CDR2 YENEEA. Trimming pared 1 base from V and 2 bases from J, leaving 5 bases between. The CDR3 is CASSLARNTEAFF. The CDR3 DNA reads as TGTGCCAGCAGCTTAGCCAGAAACACTGAAGCTTTCTTT.

The chain is built from TRBV5-1 and TRBJ1-3; possible D gene TRBD1, 5 bases. CDR1 SGHRS and CDR2 YFSETQ come from the germline V gene. This CDR3 has 17 amino acids. V lost 4 bases and J lost 0, with 17 bases in between. The CDR3 DNA sequence: TGCGCCAGCAGCGGGGGGACGGGACCTGACTCTGGAAACACCATATATTTT. As protein: CASSGGTGPDSGNTIYF.

The chain carries TRBV28 and TRBJ1-5; TRBD1 matches at 9 bases. Trimming removed 3 bases from V and 4 bases from J; junction bases left unmatched: 10. The germline V gene encodes CDR1 MDHEN and CDR2 SYDVKM. CDR3 length equals 17 residues. CDR3 sequence (DNA): TGTGCCAGCAGTTTCACCGGGACAGGGATTCCAAATCAGCCCCAGCATTTT. This sequence encodes CASSFTGTGIPNQPQHF.

The rearrangement uses TRBV4-1 and TRBJ2-7, with 10 bases lining up with TRBD1. The CDR3 totals 15 residues. Unmatched junction bases numbered 6, after V lost 4 bases and J lost 3 bases. Germline values: CDR1 MGHRA, CDR2 YSYEKL. CDR3 bases: TGCGCCAGCAGCCTCTCCCGGGACAGGGGCTACGAGCAGTACTTC. Protein product: CASSLSRDRGYEQYF.

Regarding this clone: This specimen includes other DNA sequences encoding the same CDR3. The chain has TRBV27 and TRBJ2-1, with 9 bases aligning to TRBD1. V was clipped by 8 bases and J by 7 bases; unmatched bases: 12. The CDR3 is 15 amino acids. Germline values: CDR1 MNHEY, CDR2 SMNVEV (reference sequence). The DNA for the CDR3 is TGTGCCAGCTACTTCTCCGGGACAGGGAGGAATGAGCAGTTCTTC. Translating gives CASYFSGTGRNEQFF.

The chain is built from TRBV27 and TRBJ1-5, with TRBD1 matching over 7 bases. This CDR3 has 15 residues. V lost 5 bases and J lost 2; bases outside the gene matches: 6. Germline values: CDR1 MNHEY, CDR2 SMNVEV (reference sequence). The CDR3 loop is CASSPPGQGNQPQHF. CDR3 coding DNA: TGTGCCAGCAGTCCCCCCGGACAGGGCAATCAGCCCCAGCATTTT.

This clone was detected only once. The chain couples TRBV2 to TRBJ2-1, with D possibly TRBD2 on 5 matching bases. This CDR3 contains 15 residues. V lost 2 bases, J lost 3 bases, and 11 bases lay in between. CDR1 and CDR2 (germline): SNHLY, FYNNEI. Here the CDR3 reads CASSERLGSYNEQFF. The CDR3 coding sequence is TGTGCCAGCAGTGAAAGATTGGGGAGCTACAATGAGCAGTTCTTC.

J is TRBJ2-1 and V is TRBV3-1 (or the pseudogene TRBV3-2); perhaps TRBD2 as D (5 bases). The CDR3 is 15 amino acids. Germline loops: CDR1 LGHDT, CDR2 YNNKEL (reference sequence). V dropped 4 bases and J dropped 8 bases, with 18 bases sitting between them. CDR3 sequence reads: CASSPTMGVGDEQFF. CDR3 DNA sequence: TGTGCCAGCAGCCCTACTATGGGAGTAGGCGATGAGCAGTTCTTC.

Points on this clone: One end of the junction does not line up with germline, which may come from a read error. This rearrangement joins TRBV3-1 (or the pseudogene TRBV3-2) to TRBJ2-5; TRBD1 might be the D (5 bases). Per germline, CDR1 LGHDT and CDR2 YNNKEL (reference sequence). The CDR3 runs 15 residues. CDR3 sequence: CASSQEPGFQETQYF. The DNA for the CDR3 is TGTGCCAGCAGTCAAGAGCCAGGGTTCCAAGAGACCCAGTACTTC.

The chain couples TRBV19 to TRBJ2-4, with unresolved D. Germline values: CDR1 LNHDA, CDR2 SQIVND (reference sequence). Trimming stripped 1 base from V and 1 base from J, with 14 bases between. The CDR3 extends over 17 amino acids. Written as DNA, the CDR3 is TGTGCCAGTAGTATAGTTTCACAGCTTCAGGCCAAAAACATTCAGTACTTC. This encodes CASSIVSQLQAKNIQYF.

The chain uses TRBV9 and TRBJ1-1, with a tentative D call TRBD1 (5 bases). There are 13 residues in the CDR3. Germline CDR1 and CDR2: SGDLS and YYNGEE. V lost 0 bases and J 8 bases, leaving 11 bases between the germline ends. CDR3 sequence: CASSVAGGFEAFF. As DNA, the CDR3 is TGTGCCAGCAGCGTAGCGGGGGGTTTCGAAGCTTTCTTT.